These T cell receptor beta chains were read from a single sample in a study of blood T cell repertoires in COVID-19. The repertoire was sequenced with immunoSEQ multiplex PCR; TCRdb's copy has only in-frame clones and lacks some. This sample has 150,000 or so clones, with 70% to 90% found just once. The sample comprised PBMCs or T cells enriched from blood (not recorded which). The source is a man between 45 and 60 years old who had recovered from COVID-19. Each CDR3 is given with its conserved first and last residue. The D gene is left open where the match is weak. Part of the rows lack a size; the others show once, few, many or a class for expanded clones.

TRBJ1-4 - TRBV5-1 - CATQLRAPSEKLFF TGCGCCACCCAACTTCGAGCCCCTAGTGAAAAACTGTTTTTT
TRBJ1-2 - TRBV27 few CASRPTPTGNYGYTF TGTGCCAGCAGACCCACCCCGACGGGGAACTATGGCTACACCTTC
TRBJ1-2 TRBD1 TRBV6-7 once CASGRTGVYGYTF TGTGCCAGCGGACGAACAGGGGTCTATGGCTACACCTTC
TRBJ2-5 - TRBV5-8 - CASSLLSWTDPETQYF TGTGCCAGCAGCTTGCTAAGTTGGACAGACCCAGAGACCCAGTACTTC
TRBJ1-2 - TRBV4-3 - CASSQIRVFNYGYTF TGCGCCAGCAGCCAAATACGAGTTTTCAACTATGGCTACACCTTC
TRBJ2-3 - TRBV5-8 - CASSLLQGGADTQYF TGTGCCAGCAGCTTGTTACAGGGTGGGGCAGATACGCAGTATTTT
TRBJ1-3 - TRBV6-5 - CASLLSGNTIYF TGTGCCAGTCTCCTCTCTGGAAACACCATATATTTT
TRBJ2-3 TRBD2 TRBV6-2/TRBV6-3 few CASSRMSTSGGVSSTDTQYF TGTGCCAGCAGTAGAATGTCGACTAGCGGGGGGGTTTCTAGCACAGATACGCAGTATTTT
TRBJ1-5 TRBD1 TRBV25-1 - CASSRGQGGYQPQHF TGTGCCAGCAGTCGGGGACAGGGCGGCTATCAGCCCCAGCATTTT
TRBJ1-1 - TRBV18 - CASSPLQGGPEAFF TGTGCCAGCTCACCACTACAGGGAGGGCCTGAAGCTTTCTTT
TRBJ2-5 - TRBV6-5 - CASRRGGGETQYF TGTGCCAGCAGGAGGGGAGGCGGCGAGACCCAGTACTTC
TRBJ1-5 TRBD1 TRBV7-8 - CASSLEDRTSGVRSNQPQHF TGTGCCAGCAGCTTAGAGGACAGGACATCAGGTGTTAGGAGCAATCAGCCCCAGCATTTT
TRBJ2-2 - TRBV30 - CACWAYTGELFF TGTGCCTGCTGGGCCTACACCGGGGAGCTGTTTTTT
TRBJ2-1 - TRBV5-1 - CASSFTQGKSYEQFF TGCGCCAGCAGCTTTACCCAGGGGAAAAGTTATGAGCAGTTCTTC
TRBJ1-3 - TRBV13 - CASRRTASGNTIYF TGTGCCAGCAGACGGACAGCCTCTGGAAACACCATATATTTT
TRBJ2-1 - TRBV27 - CASSYRSFRGDEQFF TGTGCCAGCAGTTATCGGAGTTTTAGAGGCGATGAGCAGTTCTTC
TRBJ2-7 TRBD2 TRBV6-5 once CASSLSGIAYEQYF TGTGCCAGCAGCCTTAGCGGGATTGCCTACGAGCAGTACTTC
TRBJ1-4 - TRBV28 - CASSFGGGGDEKLFF TGTGCCAGCAGTTTTGGGGGGGGCGGGGATGAAAAACTGTTTTTT
TRBJ1-6 TRBD1 TRBV7-3 - CASSLMGQSNSPLHF TGTGCCAGCAGCTTAATGGGACAGAGCAATTCACCCCTCCACTTT
TRBJ2-2 TRBD2 TRBV9 - CASSVGGRIAGELFF TGTGCCAGCAGCGTAGGCGGGAGGATCGCCGGGGAGCTGTTTTTT
TRBJ1-2 TRBD1 TRBV7-9 - CASSNRDRHYGYTF TGTGCCAGCAGCAACCGGGACAGGCACTATGGCTACACCTTC
TRBJ2-3 TRBD2 TRBV24-1 - CATSDLQRGGTDTQYF TGTGCCACCAGTGATTTGCAACGGGGGGGCACAGATACGCAGTATTTT
TRBJ1-5 - TRBV2 once CASRGLSSNQPQHF TGTGCCAGCAGGGGCCTATCTAGCAATCAGCCCCAGCATTTT
TRBJ2-7 - TRBV11-2 - CASSFQAETYEQYF TGTGCCAGCAGCTTCCAAGCGGAGACCTACGAGCAGTACTTC
TRBJ2-1 TRBD2 TRBV5-4 - CASSLVAGGLAEQFF TGTGCCAGCAGCTTGGTAGCGGGAGGGCTGGCTGAGCAGTTCTTC
TRBJ1-5 - TRBV28 - CATNRDSNQPQHF TGTGCCACCAACAGGGATAGCAATCAGCCCCAGCATTTT
TRBJ2-1 TRBD2 TRBV4-3 - CASSRGTLAGGYNEQFF TGCGCCAGCAGCCGGGGGACATTAGCGGGGGGCTACAATGAGCAGTTCTTC
TRBJ2-1 - TRBV24-1 - CATSDPVGPTDRSYNEQFF TGTGCCACCAGTGACCCCGTGGGACCAACCGACAGGTCATACAATGAGCAGTTCTTC
TRBJ2-5 TRBD2 TRBV7-2 - CASSDLAEETQYF TGTGCCAGCAGTGATCTAGCGGAAGAGACCCAGTACTTC
TRBJ1-2 TRBD1 TRBV5-4 - CASSTPPTGNGYTF TGTGCCAGCAGCACCCCTCCGACAGGGAATGGCTACACCTTC
TRBJ2-1 TRBD1 TRBV24-1 once CATSGGQGDDNEQFF TGTGCCACCAGTGGAGGACAGGGAGATGACAATGAGCAGTTCTTC
TRBJ2-2 TRBD2 TRBV7-9 once CASSLPSGTNTGELFF TGTGCCAGCAGCTTGCCTAGCGGGACGAACACCGGGGAGCTGTTTTTT
TRBJ2-2 - TRBV6-5 once CASSYKETGELFF TGTGCCAGCAGTTACAAAGAGACCGGGGAGCTGTTTTTT